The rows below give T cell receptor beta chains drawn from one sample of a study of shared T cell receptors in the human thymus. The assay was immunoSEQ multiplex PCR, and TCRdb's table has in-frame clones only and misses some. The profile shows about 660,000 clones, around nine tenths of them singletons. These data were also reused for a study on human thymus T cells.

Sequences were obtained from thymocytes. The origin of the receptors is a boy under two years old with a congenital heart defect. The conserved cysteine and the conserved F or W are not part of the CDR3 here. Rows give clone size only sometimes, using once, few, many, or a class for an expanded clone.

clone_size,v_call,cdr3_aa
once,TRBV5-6,ASSLVRSRETQY
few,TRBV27,ASSNLRGVAGGSYNEQF
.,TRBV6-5,ASKRSGLAGEVQY
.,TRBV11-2,ASSLEGAGGADTQY
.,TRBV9,ASSTGRGEPEAF
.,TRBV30,ALMGVYGYT
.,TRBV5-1,ASSPGHLSNYGYT
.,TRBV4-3,ASSRAREMGGYT
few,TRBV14,ASSQEAENTEAF
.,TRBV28,ASSFAPLDYGYT
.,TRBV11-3,ASKGGGCTDTQY
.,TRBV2,AILWAHEAAGERNEQF
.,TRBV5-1,ASSYWGTGGGETQY
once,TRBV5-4,ASSPRLAVQETQY
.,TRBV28,ASSYRGLGLNYGYT